A selection of T cell receptor beta chains follows, all from one sample in a study. TCRdb re-called the 5' RACE reads through MiXCR, storing one row per CDR3 protein. The data contain thousands of distinct CDR3 sequences, 50% to 55% of them singletons. Input material: naive CD4+ T cells sorted from a lymph node. The receptors were gathered from a female donor with breast cancer. Each CDR3 is given with its conserved first and last residue. A D gene is named only where the DNA matches it firmly. Clone size is stated in some rows and not others, as once, few, many or a class when expanded.

>TRBV12-3/TRBV12-4|NA|few|TRBJ2-1
TGTGCCAGCAGTCAAAGGTCAGGGTTTGAGCACAATGAGCAGTTCTTC
CASSQRSGFEHNEQFF
>TRBV5-1|TRBD1|NA|TRBJ1-1
TGCGCCAGCAGCCTACTAACAGGGGACGCTGAAGCTTTCTTT
CASSLLTGDAEAFF
>TRBV15|NA|NA|TRBJ2-5
TGTGCCACCAGCCGAACAGACCCAGGGACCCAGTACTTC
CATSRTDPGTQYF
>TRBV20-1|NA|few|TRBJ2-5
TGCAGTGCTAGATATCCGGGGCATGAGACCCAGTACTTC
CSARYPGHETQYF
>TRBV5-1|TRBD1|NA|TRBJ2-4
TGCGCCAGCAGCTTGGGACAGGGAGACATTCAGTACTTC
CASSLGQGDIQYF
>TRBV20-1|NA|NA|TRBJ1-4
TGCAGTGCTAGAGAGCTATCCTTTGCAACCAATGAAAAACTGTTTTTT
CSARELSFATNEKLFF
>TRBV20-1|NA|NA|TRBJ2-1
TGCAGTGCTAGTGACACCTCTAGTGAGCAGTTCTTC
CSASDTSSEQFF
>TRBV5-1|NA|once|TRBJ2-6
TGCGCCAGCACCTCATCTCCGGCTGGGGCCAACGTCCTGACTTTC
CASTSSPAGANVLTF
>TRBV12-3/TRBV12-4|NA|NA|TRBJ2-2
TGTGCCAGCAGACCAGGGGGGGGGCGGGCAAACACCGGGGAGCTGTTTTTT
CASRPGGGRANTGELFF
>TRBV10-3|TRBD1|NA|TRBJ2-1
TGTGCCATCAGTGGGGACAGGGACAATGAGCAGTTCTTC
CAISGDRDNEQFF
>TRBV12-3/TRBV12-4|NA|NA|TRBJ1-1
TGTGCCAGCAGTTTATTGGGGGCCGCTGAAGCTTTCTTT
CASSLLGAAEAFF
>TRBV6-1|TRBD1|few|TRBJ1-1
TGTGCCAACGCAACAGGGGAACCCCCTGAAGCTTTCTTT
CANATGEPPEAFF
>TRBV5-1|TRBD1|NA|TRBJ1-5
TGCGCCAGCAGCACGGGACAGGGGAAAAATCAGCCCCAGCATTTT
CASSTGQGKNQPQHF
>TRBV5-1|TRBD1|NA|TRBJ1-1
TGCGCCAGCAGCCCCGGGACAGGCAGGGTTGAAGCTTTCTTT
CASSPGTGRVEAFF
>TRBV6-1|NA|NA|TRBJ1-1
TGTGCCAGCAGACATGAGCCGGGACAAAACACTGAAGCTTTCTTT
CASRHEPGQNTEAFF
>TRBV12-3/TRBV12-4|NA|NA|TRBJ1-6
TGTGCCAGCAGTTTAGACAGTAATTCACCCCTCCACTTT
CASSLDSNSPLHF
>TRBV15|NA|NA|TRBJ2-5
TGTGCCACCAGCAGAGCTTTGGGCCTGGAGACCCAGTACTTC
CATSRALGLETQYF
>TRBV4-1|NA|NA|TRBJ1-2
TGCGCCAGCAGCCAAGTTCTGGACAGCAACTATGGCTACACCTTC
CASSQVLDSNYGYTF
>TRBV12-3/TRBV12-4|NA|few|TRBJ1-6
TGTGCCAGCAAGGCATGGCAGTCACCCCTCCACTTT
CASKAWQSPLHF
>TRBV20-1|NA|few|TRBJ2-3
TGCAGTGCTAGAGCGGCCGATACGCAGTATTTT
CSARAADTQYF
>TRBV4-2|TRBD1|NA|TRBJ1-2
TGTGCCAGCAGCCCCGACAGGGTTACACTCTATGGCTACACCTTC
CASSPDRVTLYGYTF
>TRBV12-3/TRBV12-4|TRBD1|NA|TRBJ2-7
TGTGCCAGCAGTTTAACCCGACAGGGGGGGAACGAGCAGTACTTC
CASSLTRQGGNEQYF
>TRBV2|NA|NA|TRBJ2-6
TGTGCCAGCAGGGAGAGGAGTTCTGGGGCCAACGTCCTGACTTTC
CASRERSSGANVLTF
>TRBV7-9|NA|NA|TRBJ1-1
TGTGCCAGCAGCTCCATCACAGAAAACACTGAAGCTTTCTTT
CASSSITENTEAFF
>TRBV20-1|NA|NA|TRBJ1-5
TGCAGTGCTTGGAGAAGAGGGGTGGCTGGCAATCAGCCCCAGCATTTT
CSAWRRGVAGNQPQHF
>TRBV20-1|TRBD2|NA|TRBJ2-1
TGCGGTGCTAACCGTGTACTAGCGGGGGCCAACAATGAGCAGTTCTTC
CGANRVLAGANNEQFF
>TRBV7-9|TRBD1|NA|TRBJ2-7
TGTGCCAGCAGCCCCCAGGGTGGACAGGGGGCCTACGAGCAGTACTTC
CASSPQGGQGAYEQYF